The 23 T cell receptor beta chains in this list originate from one sample, sequenced in a study of blood T cell repertoires in COVID-19. Sequencing used immunoSEQ multiplex PCR; TCRdb keeps in-frame clones, though not all of them. Of about 110,000 clones in the sample, approximately 88% are singletons; the top ten hold roughly 2.3%. The source material was peripheral blood. All receptors come from a human donor in a cohort sampled during active COVID-19.

This clone was counted a single time. V and J are TRBV28 and TRBJ1-2, with D tentatively TRBD1 (6 bases). The CDR3 extends over 12 amino acids. Germline V gene data show CDR1 as MDHEN and CDR2 as SYDVKM. V lost 2 bases to trimming and J lost 6 bases, with 7 bases between them. The CDR3 sequence is CASSLPGDGYTF. The CDR3 DNA reads TGTGCCAGCAGTTTACCAGGGGATGGCTACACCTTC.

Notes on this clone: Other DNA sequences of this sample code for an identical CDR3. The chain has TRBV7-3 and TRBJ2-1; 12 positions match TRBD2. Germline assignment: CDR1 SGHTA and CDR2 FQGTGA. The CDR3 is made up of 15 amino acids. Germline trimming cut 2 bases from V and 4 bases from J; bases unmatched to any gene: 0. The CDR3 reads CASSLLAGGYNEQFF. As DNA, the CDR3 is TGTGCCAGCAGCTTACTAGCGGGGGGGTACAATGAGCAGTTCTTC.

The chain is built from TRBV18 and TRBJ2-2; D is unclear. The V and J ends lost 3 bases and 4 bases respectively, with 9 bases between them. The CDR3 extends over 14 amino acids. Germline V gives CDR1 KGHSH, CDR2 LQKENI. In DNA, the CDR3 is TGTGCCAGCTCACCCGACATTGTCACCGGGGAGCTGTTTTTT. Encoded protein: CASSPDIVTGELFF. Together with reference TRBV18 and TRBJ2-2, the CDR3 gives the full variable domain: NAGVMQNPRHLVRRRGQEARLRCSPMKGHSHVYWYRQLPEEGLKFMVYLQKENIIDESGMPKERFSAEFPKEGPSILRIQQVVRGDSAAYFCASSPDIVTGELFFGEGSRLTVL.

As concerns this clone: Germline and junction disagree at one end, which may indicate a read error. This chain links TRBV12-3 or TRBV12-4 with TRBJ2-1, with 9 nucleotides matching TRBD2. The CDR3 length is 11 residues. CDR3 protein: CASSLGLAVIF. CDR3 nucleotide sequence: TGTGCCAGCAGTTTAGGACTAGCGGTGATCTTC.

Only one count was recorded for this clone. The V and J genes are TRBV28 and TRBJ1-3; D not resolved. V was trimmed by 3 bases and J by 5 bases, leaving 11 bases between them. The germline gives CDR1 MDHEN, CDR2 SYDVKM. CDR3 size: 14 residues. The CDR3 coding sequence is TGTGCCAGCAGTTTGGCCCAAACCCGAAACACCATATATTTT. This sequence encodes CASSLAQTRNTIYF. Full variable domain (outside the CDR3, taken from reference TRBV28 and TRBJ1-3): DVKVTQSSRYLVKRTGEKVFLECVQDMDHENMFWYRQDPGLGLRLIYFSYDVKMKEKGDIPEGYSVSREKKERFSLILESASTNQTSMYLCASSLAQTRNTIYFGEGSWLTVV.

This clone has at least ten counts. The rearrangement links TRBV7-8 to TRBJ2-7; 9 positions match TRBD1. The ends lost 6 bases at V and 2 bases at J; junction bases unmatched: 5. Germline V lookup: CDR1 SGHVS, CDR2 FQNEAQ. The CDR3 covers 14 residues. CDR3 region: CASRERTGAYEQYF. For the CDR3, the DNA is TGTGCCAGCAGGGAACGGACAGGGGCCTACGAGCAGTACTTC. Using reference TRBV7-8 and TRBJ2-7 for the parts outside the CDR3, the full variable domain is GAGVSQSPRYKVAKRGQDVALRCDPISGHVSLFWYQQALGQGPEFLTYFQNEAQLDKSGLPSDRFFAERPEGSVSTLKIQRTQQEDSAVYLCASRERTGAYEQYFGPGTRLTVT.

The V gene is TRBV13, the J gene TRBJ2-2; D ambiguous. CDR1 PRHDT and CDR2 FYEKMQ come from the germline V gene (reference sequence). V lost 5 bases to trimming and J lost 2 bases, with 3 bases between them. This CDR3 has 12 amino acids. Here the CDR3 DNA reads TGTGCCAGCAGCCTCAACACCGGGGAGCTGTTTTTT. Translating it yields CASSLNTGELFF.

The rearrangement joins TRBV7-8 to TRBJ1-2, with D perhaps matching TRBD1 (5 bases). The CDR3 runs 17 residues. Trimming left V 2 bases short and J 2 bases short, with 18 bases between. Germline-derived CDR1 and CDR2 are SGHVS and FQNEAQ. The CDR3 DNA follows: TGTGCCAGCAGCTTAAGTCCTCGAGGGACTTCGAACTATGGCTACACCTTC. Its protein product is CASSLSPRGTSNYGYTF.

The rearrangement uses TRBV19 and TRBJ2-1, with TRBD1 matching over 7 bases. The CDR3 is 13 amino acids. Germline trimming cut 10 bases from V and 5 bases from J; bases unmatched to any gene: 8. The germline V gene encodes CDR1 LNHDA and CDR2 SQIVND (reference sequence). The CDR3 here is CAIGDRADNEQFF. CDR3 DNA: TGTGCCATCGGAGACAGGGCGGACAATGAGCAGTTCTTC.

The chain is built from TRBV29-1 and TRBJ2-2, with 8 bases aligning to TRBD1. The germline gives CDR1 SQVTM, CDR2 ANQGSEA. This CDR3 is 14 amino acids long. V gave up 7 bases and J gave up 7 bases; unmatched junction bases: 11. CDR3 loop: CSASVQGADGELFF. As DNA, the CDR3 is TGCAGCGCCTCCGTCCAGGGGGCCGACGGGGAGCTGTTTTTT.

In this sample, this clone turned up once. The V and J genes are TRBV9 and TRBJ1-5, with 8 positions matching TRBD1. Germline CDR1 and CDR2: SGDLS and YYNGEE. V shed 5 bases, J shed 1 base, and the junction held 8 bases outside the gene matches. This CDR3 region has 16 residues. For the CDR3, the DNA is TGTGCCAGCAGTCCAGGGGGCGAGTGGAGCAATCAGCCCCAGCATTTT. Protein: CASSPGGEWSNQPQHF.

The chain couples TRBV30 to TRBJ2-7; 11 bases are a match to TRBD1. CDR3 size: 17 residues. The J segment lost 0 bases and the V segment lost 0 bases, leaving 7 bases of the junction unmatched. CDR1 is GTSNPN and CDR2 is SVGIG in the germline V gene (reference sequence). The chain's CDR3 is CAWSVGTGGRSSYEQYF. In DNA, the CDR3 is TGTGCCTGGAGTGTAGGGACAGGGGGTCGGAGCTCCTACGAGCAGTACTTC.

The rearrangement uses TRBV5-1 and TRBJ1-5; D not resolved. Germline V lookup: CDR1 SGHRS, CDR2 YFSETQ. Deletions cut 4 bases from V and 5 bases from J, with 13 bases between. This CDR3 has 14 residues. This CDR3 is CASSPGLNHQPQHF. The CDR3, as DNA: TGCGCCAGCAGCCCGGGGTTGAACCATCAGCCCCAGCATTTT.

The V and J genes are TRBV7-9 and TRBJ1-5, with a possible D match to TRBD1 (5 bases). The V end lost 0 bases, the J end lost 4 bases, and 7 bases lay between the germline ends. The CDR3 runs 14 residues. Germline CDR1 and CDR2: SEHNR and FQNEAQ (reference sequence). The CDR3 protein is CASSLAEGNQPQHF. CDR3 coding DNA: TGTGCCAGCAGCTTAGCGGAGGGGAATCAGCCCCAGCATTTT.

The chain has TRBV6-6 and TRBJ1-2, with TRBD1 matching over 12 bases. V dropped 5 bases and J dropped 7; count of bases not matched to a gene: 5. The CDR3 contains 14 residues. Germline V gene sequence: CDR1 MNHNY, CDR2 SVGAGI (reference sequence). In DNA, the CDR3 is TGTGCCAGCAGTACGGGACAGGGGGCGCGTGGCTACACCTTC. The encoded protein is CASSTGQGARGYTF.

V gene TRBV29-1 combines with J gene TRBJ1-2; D possibly corresponds to TRBD1 (6 bases). The CDR3 consists of 12 residues. Trimming removed 6 bases at V and 2 bases at J, with 10 bases between. Germline V gene data show CDR1 as SQVTM and CDR2 as ANQGSEA. CDR3 loop: CSVGGANYGYTF. The CDR3 DNA is TGCAGCGTGGGGGGGGCGAACTATGGCTACACCTTC. Full variable domain (rest looked up from reference TRBV29-1 and TRBJ1-2): SAVISQKPSRDICQRGTSLTIQCQVDSQVTMMFWYRQQPGQSLTLIATANQGSEATYESGFVIDKFPISRPNLTFSTLTVSNMSPEDSSIYLCSVGGANYGYTFGSGTRLTVV.

The rearrangement links TRBV10-2 to TRBJ2-3; a possible D gene is TRBD2 (7 bases). Germline V lookup: CDR1 WSHSY, CDR2 SAAADI. The V end lost 7 bases, the J end lost 3 bases, and 17 bases lay between the germline ends. The CDR3 runs 15 residues. In DNA form, the CDR3 reads TGCGCCAGCACCGAGGGGGTGGGAGGGACAGATACGCAGTATTTT. Translating gives CASTEGVGGTDTQYF.

This clone was detected only a few times. The chain combines TRBV27 with TRBJ2-4; 13 nucleotides agree with TRBD2. This CDR3 spans 18 amino acids. Germline V lookup: CDR1 MNHEY, CDR2 SMNVEV (reference sequence). The J segment lost 0 bases and the V segment lost 3 bases, leaving 5 bases of the junction unmatched. DNA of the CDR3: TGTGCCAGCAGTTTCCGACTAGCGGGAGGCCTAGCCAAAAACATTCAGTACTTC. This codes for CASSFRLAGGLAKNIQYF.

J is TRBJ2-1 and V is TRBV12-3 or TRBV12-4, with D unresolved. The CDR3 sequence is 13 residues long. Trimming took off 6 bases at V and 4 bases at J, with 10 bases between the two ends. As DNA, the CDR3 is TGTGCCAGCAGCGTGTCACATTACAATGAGCAGTTCTTC. Amino acid sequence: CASSVSHYNEQFF.

This chain links TRBV14 with TRBJ1-2; D not certain. V gave up 3 bases and J gave up 4 bases, with 9 bases separating them. Per the germline V gene, CDR1 is SGHDN and CDR2 is FVKESK. The CDR3 has 13 amino acids. The CDR3 here is CASSQDGIYGYTF. CDR3 bases: TGTGCCAGCAGCCAGGACGGGATCTATGGCTACACCTTC.

The chain joins TRBV3-1 (or the pseudogene TRBV3-2) to TRBJ1-3; D uncertain. Germline V gene sequence: CDR1 LGHDT, CDR2 YNNKEL (reference sequence). This CDR3 comprises 14 residues. Trimming took 1 base from V and 0 from J, leaving 4 bases between them. The CDR3 sequence is CASSQGLSGNTIYF. In nucleotides, the CDR3 is TGTGCCAGCAGCCAAGGACTCTCTGGAAACACCATATATTTT.

The chain joins TRBV28 to TRBJ2-1; 15 bases match TRBD2. After removal of 5 bases from V and 2 bases from J, the junction contained 7 bases not matched to a gene. Germline CDR1 and CDR2: MDHEN and SYDVKM. The CDR3 contains 18 residues. Here the CDR3 reads CASSPTGTSGGTYNEQFF. CDR3 nucleotides: TGTGCCAGCAGTCCTACCGGGACTAGCGGGGGGACCTACAATGAGCAGTTCTTC.

The chain couples TRBV3-1 (or the pseudogene TRBV3-2) to TRBJ1-2; D call uncertain. The V and J ends lost 1 base and 2 bases respectively, with 11 bases between them. The CDR3 sequence is 15 residues long. The V gene's germline CDR1 is LGHDT and CDR2 YNNKEL (reference sequence). CDR3 DNA: TGTGCCAGCAGCCAAGCGGCCGGGAAAAACTATGGCTACACCTTC. This gives the protein CASSQAAGKNYGYTF.